This T cell receptor beta chain was sequenced during a study of blood T cell repertoires in COVID-19. Turning to the study itself: The origin of the acute and convalescent COVID-19 samples was the United States, Italy and Spain. Sources were T cells, B-cell-depleted T cells, or PBMCs; the material itself was cDNA or gDNA.

Libraries were prepared by immunoSEQ multiplex PCR; TCRdb keeps only in-frame clonotypes and omits some of them. Of almost 300,000 clones in the sample, just under 90% were seen once. With 2 bases removed from V and 6 bases from J, the gap between germline ends came to 9 bases. The germline gives CDR1 SGHNT, CDR2 YYREEE (reference sequence). There are 14 residues in the CDR3. This clonotype originated in a woman in her 30s with COVID-19, enrolled during active disease. The chain combines TRBV5-4 with TRBJ1-6; D is unclear. Sequences were obtained from peripheral blood. In DNA, the CDR3 is TGTGCCAGCAGCTTTCAGACGGGTAATTCACCCCTCCACTTT. Translated, it gives CASSFQTGNSPLHF.